The next 25 T cell receptor beta chains were all read from a single sample in a study of PD-L1 blockade in urothelial cancer. Data came from immunoSEQ multiplex PCR; TCRdb stores just in-frame clones and leaves some out. This table has 15,000 to 20,000 clones, approximately 80% appearing once. Time point: peripheral blood 6 weeks after treatment start. The sample was PBMCs, taken around atezolizumab (anti-PD-L1) treatment. The receptors were gathered from a man aged 45-60 years with urothelial cancer.

The V call is TRBV28, the J call TRBJ2-1; D perhaps matches TRBD1 (6 bases). The CDR3 consists of 12 residues. CDR1 is MDHEN, CDR2 SYDVKM, per germline. The V end was cut by 3 bases, the J end by 11 bases, with 11 bases between. As DNA, the CDR3 is TGTGCCAGCAGTTTCTCGACAGGCAAGCAGTTCTTC. Its protein product is CASSFSTGKQFF.

With respect to this clone: The sample carries other DNA sequences with the same CDR3. The genes are TRBV5-6 and TRBJ1-4, with 9 bases lining up with TRBD1. Germline assignment: CDR1 SGHDT and CDR2 YYEEEE. The trim removed 5 bases at V and 5 bases at J, leaving 7 bases unmatched. The CDR3 loop spans 15 amino acids. The CDR3 DNA reads TGTGCCAGCAGTTACCCGGGACAGGGCAATGAAAAACTGTTTTTT. Translated: CASSYPGQGNEKLFF.

V is TRBV5-6 and J is TRBJ1-2; 7 bases are a match to TRBD1. V was pared by 0 bases and J by 4 bases, with 6 bases of the junction left unmatched. Germline V lookup: CDR1 SGHDT, CDR2 YYEEEE. The CDR3 totals 15 residues. CDR3 in amino acids: CASSLVTGVGYGYTF. CDR3 nucleotides: TGTGCCAGCAGCTTGGTCACAGGGGTAGGCTATGGCTACACCTTC. Complete variable domain (other parts from reference TRBV5-6 and TRBJ1-2): DAGVTQSPTHLIKTRGQQVTLRCSPKSGHDTVSWYQQALGQGPQFIFQYYEEEERQRGNFPDRFSGHQFPNYSSELNVNALLLGDSALYLCASSLVTGVGYGYTFGSGTRLTVV.

On this clone: Other DNA sequences in the same sample also yield this CDR3. The chain uses TRBV6-5 and TRBJ1-3; TRBD1 is a possible D gene (5 bases). CDR3 size: 15 residues. V dropped 0 bases and J dropped 4 bases, with 10 bases sitting between them. The germline V gene encodes CDR1 MNHEY and CDR2 SVGAGI. In DNA, the CDR3 is TGTGCCAGCAGTTACTCGCGGGGGTCCGGAAACACCATATATTTT. Its protein is CASSYSRGSGNTIYF.

This chain connects TRBV5-1 to TRBJ1-1; D remains unclear. Per the germline V gene, CDR1 is SGHRS and CDR2 is YFSETQ. The CDR3 covers 12 residues. V was clipped by 4 bases and J by 5 bases, with 9 bases between them. CDR3 sequence: CASSPSGTEAFF. In DNA form, the CDR3 reads TGCGCCAGCAGCCCCTCGGGGACTGAAGCTTTCTTT.

This clone was observed a handful of times. The chain couples TRBV6-5 to TRBJ1-1; TRBD1 agrees at 9 bases. The CDR3 length is 15 residues. Germline CDR1 MNHEY, CDR2 SVGAGI. Trimming took 6 bases from V and 4 from J; bases not matched to a gene: 9. The CDR3: CASSPWTGDRTEAFF. DNA of the CDR3: TGTGCCAGCAGCCCTTGGACAGGGGACCGCACTGAAGCTTTCTTT.

The chain employs TRBV30 and TRBJ2-1; 9 bases agree with TRBD2. This CDR3 is built from 14 residues. Germline V CDR1 and CDR2: GTSNPN, SVGIG (reference sequence). J was trimmed by 3 bases and V by 0 bases; bases with no gene match: 0. The CDR3 DNA reads TGTGCCTGGAGTGTACTAGCGGGCTACAATGAGCAGTTCTTC. Its translation: CAWSVLAGYNEQFF.

The chain links TRBV5-1 to TRBJ1-6; TRBD1 matches 10 bases. The CDR3 runs 16 residues. In germline, CDR1 is SGHRS, CDR2 YFSETQ. Trimming removed 7 bases from V and 4 bases from J; junction bases left unmatched: 8. In DNA form, the CDR3 reads TGCGCCAGCGGGGAGGGACAGGGGAGTTATAATTCACCCCTCCACTTT. It is translated as CASGEGQGSYNSPLHF.

This rearrangement joins TRBV7-9 to TRBJ1-2; 11 positions match TRBD1. After removal of 5 bases from V and 7 bases from J, the junction contained 6 bases not matched to a gene. Germline-derived CDR1 and CDR2 are SEHNR and FQNEAQ (reference sequence). The CDR3 length is 14 residues. The CDR3 loop reads CASSPGQGEGGYTF. CDR3 bases: TGTGCCAGCAGCCCGGGACAGGGGGAAGGTGGCTACACCTTC.

The chain is built from TRBV29-1 and TRBJ1-5, with a weak D call TRBD1 (5 bases). CDR1 SQVTM and CDR2 ANQGSEA come from the germline V gene. This CDR3 is built from 13 residues. Trimming took off 7 bases at V and 4 bases at J, with 14 bases between the two ends. For the CDR3, the DNA is TGCAGCGCGATGATGCAGGGAAATCAGCCCCAGCATTTT. Amino acids: CSAMMQGNQPQHF.

J is TRBJ2-5 and V is TRBV19; 10 bases are shared with TRBD1. CDR1 is LNHDA and CDR2 is SQIVND in the germline V gene (reference sequence). V lost 5 bases, J lost 7 bases, and 7 bases stayed unmatched. The CDR3 covers 14 residues. The CDR3 bases are TGTGCCAGTAGTGCAGGGACAGGGGCTACGACCCAGTACTTC. Its protein product is CASSAGTGATTQYF. Full variable domain (missing parts from reference TRBV19 and TRBJ2-5): DGGITQSPKYLFRKEGQNVTLSCEQNLNHDAMYWYRQDPGQGLRLIYYSQIVNDFQKGDIAEGYSVSREKKESFPLTVTSAQKNPTAFYLCASSAGTGATTQYFGPGTRLLVL.

The V gene is TRBV14, the J gene TRBJ2-1; TRBD1 matches 7 bases. The CDR3 covers 16 residues. Germline loops: CDR1 SGHDN, CDR2 FVKESK. V gave up 4 bases and J gave up 6 bases; unmatched junction bases: 12. CDR3 sequence (DNA): TGTGCCAGCAGCCCACACAGGGGTTCGGGGCCCAATGAGCAGTTCTTC. It encodes CASSPHRGSGPNEQFF.

This sequence joins TRBV7-9 and TRBJ2-3; weak D call: TRBD2 (5 bases). The CDR3 runs to 14 residues. Trimming left V 5 bases short and J 4 bases short, with 13 bases between. The germline V gene has CDR1 SEHNR and CDR2 FQNEAQ (reference sequence). CDR3 sequence: CASSVSRGADTQYF. The DNA for the CDR3 is TGTGCCAGCAGCGTATCCCGGGGAGCAGATACGCAGTATTTT.

This clone has a handful of counts. V gene TRBV30 combines with J gene TRBJ1-5, with D possibly being TRBD1 (6 bases). The CDR3 runs 16 residues. Per the germline V gene, CDR1 is GTSNPN and CDR2 is SVGIG (reference sequence). The germline V and J ends were trimmed by 3 bases and 7 bases, with 22 bases remaining between them. Written as DNA, the CDR3 is TGTGCCTGGAGCGCTGGCGGGCAGGGGCGTCGACAGCCCCAGCATTTT. Amino acid sequence: CAWSAGGQGRRQPQHF.

The rearrangement uses TRBV2 and TRBJ2-5; 8 nucleotides agree with TRBD2. Germline V gene data show CDR1 as SNHLY and CDR2 as FYNNEI. The trim removed 10 bases at V and 4 bases at J, leaving 5 bases unmatched. The CDR3 extends over 12 amino acids. CDR3 region: CATGLGGETQYF. CDR3 DNA sequence: TGTGCCACGGGACTAGGTGGAGAGACCCAGTACTTC.

This chain connects TRBV23-1 to TRBJ2-1; 9 bases are shared with TRBD1. TRBV23-1 is identified as an open reading frame with a role that is uncertain. The CDR3 extends over 13 amino acids. The junction had 1 base not matched to a gene; V was cut back by 1 base and J by 9 bases. This chain's CDR3 is CASSQWTGVEQFF. The CDR3 DNA follows: TGCGCCAGCAGTCAATGGACAGGGGTTGAGCAGTTCTTC.

The J gene is TRBJ2-4, the V gene TRBV20-1; D unclear. CDR3 size: 11 residues. The ends were cut back, 3 bases at V and 8 bases at J, with 8 bases in the middle. Germline lookup yields CDR1 DFQATT and CDR2 SNEGSKA (reference sequence). The CDR3 DNA reads as TGCAGTGCTAGCCCCAGTGACATTCAGTACTTC. This translates into CSASPSDIQYF.

J is TRBJ1-2 and V is TRBV18; D gene uncertain. The germline gives CDR1 KGHSH, CDR2 LQKENI. The CDR3 has 13 amino acids. Trimming left V 4 bases short and J 2 bases short, with 8 bases between. Written as DNA, the CDR3 is TGTGCCAGCTCACTGTTAGAGAACTATGGCTACACCTTC. This encodes CASSLLENYGYTF. The full variable domain, rest sourced from reference TRBV18 and TRBJ1-2, is NAGVMQNPRHLVRRRGQEARLRCSPMKGHSHVYWYRQLPEEGLKFMVYLQKENIIDESGMPKERFSAEFPKEGPSILRIQQVVRGDSAAYFCASSLLENYGYTFGSGTRLTVV.

This chain connects TRBV7-9 to TRBJ2-4, with D perhaps matching TRBD2 (5 bases). Trimming left V 3 bases short and J 0 bases short, with 18 bases between. The CDR3 covers 18 residues. Germline CDR1 reads SEHNR; CDR2 reads FQNEAQ (reference sequence). The CDR3 loop reads CASSFIGLEGLAKNIQYF. Here the CDR3 DNA reads TGTGCCAGCAGCTTCATAGGGCTCGAGGGTTTAGCCAAAAACATTCAGTACTTC.

The chain is built from TRBV10-2 and TRBJ2-2; 11 positions match TRBD2. The CDR3 runs 15 residues. J lost 5 bases, V lost 7 bases, and 6 bases had no gene match. From germline, CDR1 is WSHSY and CDR2 SAAADI. As DNA, the CDR3 is TGCGCCAGCAAAACCGGGACTAGCGGAACCGGGGAGCTGTTTTTT. It codes for CASKTGTSGTGELFF.

The sample holds a few counts of this clone. The V and J genes are TRBV2 and TRBJ1-2; D possibly corresponds to TRBD1 (5 bases). Trimming cost V 1 base and J 14 bases, with 20 bases left between them. Per germline, CDR1 SNHLY and CDR2 FYNNEI. This CDR3 contains 14 residues. This CDR3 reads CASSEVTAPAVLTF. The CDR3 DNA is TGTGCCAGCAGTGAAGTGACAGCCCCAGCCGTTTTAACCTTC.

This clone was seen a single time. The CDR3 DNA sequence: TGTGCCAGCAGCTTACCGACAGGGGCGAACACCGGGGAGCTGTTTTTT. Its protein is CASSLPTGANTGELFF. This chain uses TRBV7-2 with TRBJ2-2, with TRBD1 matching over 8 bases. Trimming cost V 2 bases and J 0 bases; bases outside gene matches: 2. The germline V gene encodes CDR1 SGHTA and CDR2 FQGNSA. CDR3 length: 16 residues.

This chain uses TRBV6-1 with TRBJ2-7; 8 positions match TRBD1. The CDR3 contains 13 residues. Germline assignment: CDR1 MNHNS and CDR2 SASEGT. Trimming cost V 3 bases and J 4 bases; bases outside gene matches: 2. CDR3 DNA: TGTGCCAGCAGTGACAGGGGGCGGTACGAGCAGTACTTC. This translates into CASSDRGRYEQYF.

The chain is built from TRBV5-1 and TRBJ1-1; the D gene is possibly TRBD1 (6 bases). The germline V and J ends were trimmed by 0 bases and 5 bases, with 14 bases remaining between them. The CDR3 runs to 15 residues. Looked up from germline, CDR1 is SGHRS and CDR2 is YFSETQ. CDR3 coding DNA: TGCGCCAGCAGCTTGGAGGCAACAGGGCGGACTGAAGCTTTCTTT. Amino acids: CASSLEATGRTEAFF.

This clone was observed a handful of times. J is TRBJ2-7 and V is TRBV2; TRBD2 matches 9 bases. After removal of 5 bases from V and 0 bases from J, the junction contained 5 bases not matched to a gene. Germline loops: CDR1 SNHLY, CDR2 FYNNEI. This CDR3 has 15 amino acids. As DNA, the CDR3 is TGTGCCAGCAGTCTTGGGGGACTAGCCTCCTACGAGCAGTACTTC. This sequence encodes CASSLGGLASYEQYF.